One and the same sample provided the 27 T cell receptor beta chains below, sequenced in a study of blood T cells in healthy people across ages. It was with a sample-barcoded 5' primer and a J-beta primer mix that a second PCR of about 6 to 12 cycles was run. TCRdb independently ran MiXCR on the 5' RACE reads; one entry per CDR3 protein. In the table there are about 1.4 million distinct CDR3 sequences, almost 60% of which are singletons. The sequencing input was blood. The receptors come from a man between 18 and 35 years old in good health.

This clonotype has a handful of counts. The chain uses TRBV5-6 and TRBJ2-5, with 8 bases matching TRBD2. CDR1 and CDR2 from the germline V gene are SGHDT and YYEEEE. The J segment lost 7 bases and the V segment lost 4 bases, leaving 9 bases of the junction unmatched. There are 14 residues in the CDR3. CDR3 sequence (DNA): TGTGCCAGCAGCACCGGGACTAGAGTATCGACCCAGTACTTC. Translated: CASSTGTRVSTQYF.

The chain recombines TRBV27 with TRBJ2-7; a weak D match, TRBD1 (5 bases). The V and J ends lost 5 bases and 7 bases respectively, with 21 bases between them. Germline CDR1 MNHEY, CDR2 SMNVEV (reference sequence). The CDR3 consists of 15 residues. CDR3 sequence reads: CASSPKDQGLREQYF. For the CDR3, the DNA is TGTGCCAGCAGTCCGAAGGATCAGGGATTGAGGGAGCAGTACTTC.

This chain joins TRBV4-3 and TRBJ2-3, with 10 bases lining up with TRBD2. With 3 bases clipped from V and 3 bases from J, the junction kept 18 bases outside the gene matches. This CDR3 is 20 amino acids long. Germline V gene sequence: CDR1 LGHNA, CDR2 YSLEER. For the CDR3, the DNA is TGCGCCAGCAGCCATTTCCGACTGCCTAGCGGGGGCCCAATTACAGATACGCAGTATTTT. Protein sequence: CASSHFRLPSGGPITDTQYF.

This sequence joins TRBV20-1 and TRBJ1-6; D possibly corresponds to TRBD1 (5 bases). The CDR3 is 13 residues long. Between the trimmed V and J ends, which lost 3 bases and 10 bases, there was a span of 13 bases. Per germline, CDR1 DFQATT and CDR2 SNEGSKA (reference sequence). As DNA, the CDR3 is TGCAGTGCTAGTCATGTGGAGGGGTCACCCCTCCACTTT. It codes for CSASHVEGSPLHF.

This clonotype was seen only a few times. This chain links TRBV20-1 with TRBJ1-6, with TRBD1 matching over 10 bases. Trimming cost V 4 bases and J 5 bases; bases outside gene matches: 2. This CDR3 is built from 14 residues. Germline V CDR1 and CDR2: DFQATT, SNEGSKA (reference sequence). The CDR3 here is CSAMGTGDNSPLHF. In DNA, the CDR3 is TGCAGTGCTATGGGGACAGGGGATAATTCACCCCTCCACTTT.

The genes are TRBV15 and TRBJ2-5; TRBD1 aligns across 8 bases. The CDR3 totals 15 residues. CDR1 and CDR2 (germline): LNHNV, YYDKDF (reference sequence). With 2 bases clipped from V and 1 base from J, the junction kept 3 bases outside the gene matches. The CDR3 DNA is TGTGCCACCAGCAGACCAGACAGGGGCCAAGAGACCCAGTACTTC. Translation: CATSRPDRGQETQYF.

The V call is TRBV4-1, the J call TRBJ2-2; 7 nucleotides agree with TRBD2. The CDR3 sequence is 15 residues long. Germline CDR1 is MGHRA and CDR2 is YSYEKL. The ends lost 3 bases at V and 3 bases at J; junction bases unmatched: 4. CDR3 loop: CASSHPSGDTGELFF. The CDR3 DNA follows: TGCGCCAGCAGCCATCCTAGCGGAGACACCGGGGAGCTGTTTTTT.

The chain uses TRBV27 and TRBJ2-4; D uncertain. CDR3 length: 13 amino acids. Trimming took 3 bases from V and 1 from J, leaving 4 bases between them. Germline V CDR1 and CDR2: MNHEY, SMNVEV (reference sequence). CDR3 sequence reads: CASSFTAKNIQYF. The CDR3 nucleotides are TGTGCCAGCAGTTTCACGGCCAAAAACATTCAGTACTTC.

There are a few counts of this clonotype. CDR3 sequence reads: CASSTHNGEQFF. The CDR3 DNA sequence: TGTGCCAGCAGCACTCACAACGGTGAGCAGTTCTTC. The chain carries TRBV7-6 and TRBJ2-1, with unresolved D. Germline V lookup: CDR1 SGHVS, CDR2 FNYEAQ. The CDR3 contains 12 residues. V lost 5 bases and J 9 bases, leaving 11 bases between the germline ends.

This clonotype appeared a few times. The V call is TRBV6-5, the J call TRBJ2-4, with 14 bases fitting TRBD2. V was pared by 6 bases and J by 15 bases, with 7 bases of the junction left unmatched. Germline loops: CDR1 MNHEY, CDR2 SVGAGI. The CDR3 extends over 13 amino acids. The CDR3 nucleotides are TGTGCCAGCAGCTCGGGACTAGCGGGAGCCCCGTACTTC. Translating it yields CASSSGLAGAPYF.

This clonotype was counted a few times. This chain connects TRBV29-1 to TRBJ1-2; unclear D gene. This CDR3 spans 13 amino acids. Germline V gene data show CDR1 as SQVTM and CDR2 as ANQGSEA. Trimming took off 3 bases at V and 5 bases at J, with 13 bases between the two ends. The chain's CDR3 is CSVDRSDRYGYTF. The DNA of the CDR3 is TGCAGCGTTGATCGGAGCGACCGTTATGGCTACACCTTC.

In this sample, this clonotype turned up a few times. This chain uses TRBV5-1 with TRBJ2-3; 7 bases are shared with TRBD2. V shed 4 bases, J shed 2 bases, and the junction held 10 bases outside the gene matches. The CDR3 totals 16 residues. Germline-derived CDR1 and CDR2 are SGHRS and YFSETQ. The CDR3 region has the DNA TGCGCCAGCAGCCGTGCTAGCGGAAGGGCCACAGATACGCAGTATTTT. Translation gives CASSRASGRATDTQYF.

The chain uses TRBV29-1 and TRBJ2-5; perhaps TRBD2 as D (5 bases). Germline-derived CDR1 and CDR2 are SQVTM and ANQGSEA. This CDR3 comprises 14 residues. The V end lost 5 bases, the J end lost 2 bases, and 15 bases lay between the germline ends. This chain's CDR3 is CSVSPVGEQETQYF. CDR3 bases: TGCAGCGTTTCCCCGGTGGGAGAACAAGAGACCCAGTACTTC.

The chain is built from TRBV10-3 and TRBJ1-1; D is uncertain. V lost 0 bases to trimming and J lost 8 bases, with 7 bases between them. The CDR3 covers 12 residues. Per the germline V gene, CDR1 is ENHRY and CDR2 is SYGVKD. As DNA, the CDR3 is TGTGCCATCAGTGAGTCACCAGAGGAAGCTTTCTTT. Translation: CAISESPEEAFF.

V is TRBV28 and J is TRBJ2-3, with D possibly matching TRBD1 (5 bases). The CDR3 has 17 amino acids. Germline CDR1 reads MDHEN; CDR2 reads SYDVKM. Trimming took off 6 bases at V and 2 bases at J, with 21 bases between the two ends. CDR3 protein: CASSPRLTVLITDTQYF. CDR3 in DNA: TGTGCCAGCAGCCCACGACTGACAGTGCTGATCACAGATACGCAGTATTTT. The complete variable domain, with remaining parts taken from reference TRBV28 and TRBJ2-3, reads DVKVTQSSRYLVKRTGEKVFLECVQDMDHENMFWYRQDPGLGLRLIYFSYDVKMKEKGDIPEGYSVSREKKERFSLILESASTNQTSMYLCASSPRLTVLITDTQYFGPGTRLTVL.

In its sample, this clonotype was seen a few times. V is TRBV7-9 and J is TRBJ2-1, with 7 bases identical to TRBD2. There are 13 residues in the CDR3. CDR1 and CDR2 (germline): SEHNR, FQNEAQ (reference sequence). The trim removed 7 bases at V and 5 bases at J, leaving 5 bases unmatched. The CDR3, as DNA: TGTGCCAGCACCGAACTAGCGAACAATGAGCAGTTCTTC. The encoded protein is CASTELANNEQFF.

The chain combines TRBV29-1 with TRBJ2-1; 11 positions match TRBD2. Trimming cost V 0 bases and J 7 bases; bases outside gene matches: 8. This CDR3 is built from 16 residues. Germline loops: CDR1 SQVTM, CDR2 ANQGSEA. CDR3 loop: CSVEDGLAGGLNEQFF. The CDR3 DNA sequence: TGCAGCGTTGAAGATGGGTTAGCGGGGGGGCTTAATGAGCAGTTCTTC.

The V and J genes are TRBV10-1 and TRBJ2-2; D tentatively fits TRBD1 or TRBD2 (5 bases each). Germline CDR1 and CDR2: WNHNN and SYGVQD (reference sequence). V was clipped by 0 bases and J by 8 bases, with 10 bases between them. This CDR3 is 14 amino acids long. CDR3 loop: CASSESGRAGELFF. In nucleotides, the CDR3 is TGCGCCAGCAGTGAGTCGGGACGAGCTGGGGAGCTGTTTTTT.

This clonotype occurred many times. The chain joins TRBV20-1 to TRBJ1-2; no reliable D call. CDR3 length equals 14 residues. The germline V gene encodes CDR1 DFQATT and CDR2 SNEGSKA (reference sequence). The CDR3 spells CSAEGRLERYGYTF. CDR3 bases: TGCAGCGCGGAGGGCAGGTTGGAAAGATATGGCTACACCTTC.

Only a few counts were recorded for this clonotype. The genes are TRBV28 and TRBJ1-5; D gene ambiguous. The V and J ends lost 6 bases and 9 bases respectively, with 12 bases between them. Germline loops: CDR1 MDHEN, CDR2 SYDVKM. CDR3 length equals 12 residues. CDR3 bases: TGTGCCAGCAGCAAAAGCGGTAGGCCCCAGCATTTT. Translation gives CASSKSGRPQHF.

The V call is TRBV24-1, the J call TRBJ2-6, with D hard to call. This CDR3 region has 14 residues. Germline V gene sequence: CDR1 KGHDR, CDR2 SFDVKD. Trimming pared 3 bases from V and 1 base from J, leaving 3 bases between. CDR3 residues: CATSDQSGANVLTF. The CDR3 nucleotides are TGTGCCACCAGTGATCAATCTGGGGCCAACGTCCTGACTTTC.

This clonotype was counted a single time. The V gene is TRBV20-1, the J gene TRBJ2-5; D is undetermined. The germline gives CDR1 DFQATT, CDR2 SNEGSKA (reference sequence). V was pared by 0 bases and J by 0 bases, with 11 bases between. This CDR3 contains 15 residues. This chain's CDR3 is CSARDGRRYQETQYF. In DNA, the CDR3 is TGCAGTGCTAGAGATGGGCGAAGGTACCAAGAGACCCAGTACTTC.

The CDR3 reads CASSHISHRGQETQYF. DNA of the CDR3: TGTGCCAGCAGCCATATCTCTCACAGGGGACAAGAGACCCAGTACTTC. This sequence joins TRBV5-5 and TRBJ2-5, with 7 bases aligning to TRBD1. The trim removed 4 bases at V and 2 bases at J, leaving 11 bases unmatched. The CDR3 has 16 amino acids. Germline CDR1 reads SGHKS; CDR2 reads YYEKEE (reference sequence).

V is TRBV20-1 and J is TRBJ2-1, with 9 bases matching TRBD2. Germline V lookup: CDR1 DFQATT, CDR2 SNEGSKA (reference sequence). This CDR3 has 13 amino acids. V was clipped by 3 bases and J by 8 bases; unmatched bases: 5. The CDR3 spells CSARRGGLYEQFF. Written as DNA, the CDR3 is TGCAGTGCTAGGCGGGGGGGCCTCTATGAGCAGTTCTTC.

This chain connects TRBV7-8 to TRBJ2-3; TRBD2 might be the D (5 bases). CDR3 length: 14 residues. Looked up from germline, CDR1 is SGHVS and CDR2 is FQNEAQ. With 4 bases removed from V and 7 bases from J, the gap between germline ends came to 15 bases. CDR3 protein: CASSSEGGSYTQYF. In nucleotides, the CDR3 is TGTGCCAGCAGCTCCGAGGGTGGTAGTTATACGCAGTATTTT.

In its sample, this clonotype was seen a few times. This chain connects TRBV2 to TRBJ1-1; the D gene is possibly TRBD1 (6 bases). Deletions cut 6 bases from V and 0 bases from J, with 11 bases between. Germline V gene sequence: CDR1 SNHLY, CDR2 FYNNEI. This CDR3 has 14 residues. The CDR3 sequence is CASRPGQLNTEAFF. CDR3 sequence (DNA): TGTGCCAGCAGGCCGGGACAATTGAACACTGAAGCTTTCTTT.

The chain couples TRBV7-2 to TRBJ2-2, with a weak D call TRBD1 (6 bases). This CDR3 has 15 residues. Germline V lookup: CDR1 SGHTA, CDR2 FQGNSA. V dropped 4 bases and J dropped 0 bases, with 9 bases sitting between them. The DNA for the CDR3 is TGTGCCAGCAGCTCTCGGACAGCGAACACCGGGGAGCTGTTTTTT. Encoded protein: CASSSRTANTGELFF. The entire variable domain, with the rest obtained from reference TRBV7-2 and TRBJ2-2, is as follows: GAGVSQSPSNKVTEKGKDVELRCDPISGHTALYWYRQSLGQGLEFLIYFQGNSAPDKSGLPSDRFSAERTGGSVSTLTIQRTQQEDSAVYLCASSSRTANTGELFFGEGSRLTVL.